Shown below are 27 T cell receptor beta chains from a single sample sequenced in a study of T-cell memory formation after mild COVID-19. A single record per CDR3 protein comes from TCRdb applying MiXCR to the 5' RACE reads. This sample has more than 75,000 distinct CDR3 sequences, with 20% to 30% found just once. The sequenced sample consisted of PBMCs or a T cell subset sorted from them (not recorded which). The source is a man aged 18 to 29 who had mild COVID-19 (a few samples of this study predate the infection). Cell type and time point are not known.

Ten or more counts support this clonotype. This chain joins TRBV7-2 and TRBJ2-7; D may be TRBD2 (6 bases). Germline CDR1 reads SGHTA; CDR2 reads FQGNSA. V was shortened by 5 bases and J by 5 bases, with 16 bases between the two germline ends. CDR3 length: 14 residues. CDR3 sequence (DNA): TGTGCCAGCAGCCTCCCCTCGGGAGCCAACGAGCAGTACTTC. Translated: CASSLPSGANEQYF.

This rearrangement joins TRBV5-1 to TRBJ2-3; unclear D gene. The length of the CDR3 is 14 residues. V shed 6 bases and J shed 0 bases, with 11 bases lying between them. The V gene's germline CDR1 is SGHRS and CDR2 YFSETQ. CDR3 region: CASNPSRSTDTQYF. CDR3 coding DNA: TGCGCCAGCAACCCCTCGCGGAGCACAGATACGCAGTATTTT.

CDR3 sequence reads: CASTTTGREAFF. Written as DNA, the CDR3 is TGTGCCAGCACCACGACGGGCCGAGAAGCTTTCTTT. The V gene is TRBV12-3 or TRBV12-4, the J gene TRBJ1-1; D unresolved. The CDR3 consists of 12 residues. V was shortened by 7 bases and J by 8 bases, with 14 bases between the two germline ends.

The chain carries TRBV12-3 or TRBV12-4 and TRBJ2-1, with D possibly being TRBD1 or TRBD2 (6 bases each). The germline V and J ends were trimmed by 2 bases and 8 bases, with 10 bases remaining between them. The CDR3 spans 13 residues. The chain's CDR3 is CASSLLGGDEQFF. The CDR3 DNA is TGTGCCAGCAGTTTATTGGGGGGCGATGAGCAGTTCTTC.

A few counts support this clonotype. The genes are TRBV5-1 and TRBJ2-5; possibly TRBD2 for D (6 bases). V was shortened by 4 bases and J by 1 base, with 14 bases between the two germline ends. The CDR3 is 15 residues long. Germline lookup yields CDR1 SGHRS and CDR2 YFSETQ. The DNA of the CDR3 is TGCGCCAGCAGCCCGATGGGAGGCTCCCAAGAGACCCAGTACTTC. It translates to CASSPMGGSQETQYF.

This clonotype showed up many times. This chain uses TRBV12-3 or TRBV12-4 with TRBJ2-2; 7 bases agree with TRBD1. The CDR3 covers 15 residues. J lost 6 bases, V lost 6 bases, and 10 bases had no gene match. CDR3 region: CASREPTGAPGELFF. DNA of the CDR3: TGTGCCAGCAGGGAACCAACAGGGGCCCCCGGGGAGCTGTTTTTT.

The chain combines TRBV6-2 or TRBV6-3 with TRBJ2-5; no reliable D call. CDR3 length equals 12 residues. Trimming cost V 2 bases and J 4 bases, with 5 bases left between them. The germline V gene encodes CDR1 MNHEY and CDR2 SVGEGT. CDR3 coding DNA: TGTGCCAGCAGTTACGGGATAGAGACCCAGTACTTC. This sequence encodes CASSYGIETQYF.

This clonotype showed up just a few times. This rearrangement joins TRBV7-2 to TRBJ1-2, with a weak D call TRBD1 (5 bases). The ends were cut back, 5 bases at V and 4 bases at J, with 8 bases in the middle. CDR3 length: 12 residues. The germline V gene has CDR1 SGHTA and CDR2 FQGNSA. The CDR3 loop is CASSHDSYGYTF. The CDR3 coding sequence is TGTGCCAGCAGCCACGACAGCTATGGCTACACCTTC.

The chain employs TRBV2 and TRBJ2-7; no clear D gene. V shed 4 bases and J shed 5 bases, with 3 bases lying between them. Germline V CDR1 and CDR2: SNHLY, FYNNEI. This CDR3 spans 10 amino acids. CDR3 region: CASSGDEQYF. The DNA of the CDR3 is TGTGCCAGCAGTGGAGACGAGCAGTACTTC.

This clonotype was counted only a few times. The genes are TRBV9 and TRBJ2-2, with TRBD1 matching 8 bases. This CDR3 spans 15 amino acids. The germline CDR1 and CDR2 sequences are SGDLS and YYNGEE. V was pared by 1 base and J by 4 bases, with 3 bases of the junction left unmatched. CDR3 residues: CASSVRQGTTGELFF. The CDR3 DNA follows: TGTGCCAGCAGCGTAAGACAGGGGACCACCGGGGAGCTGTTTTTT.

In this sample, this clonotype turned up a few times. V gene TRBV4-1 combines with J gene TRBJ2-1; the D is unclear. From germline, CDR1 is MGHRA and CDR2 YSYEKL. There are 15 residues in the CDR3. Trimming took 1 base from V and 7 from J, leaving 14 bases between them. The CDR3 nucleotides are TGCGCCAGCAGCCAAGGATGGACCACGAGAAATGAGCAGTTCTTC. Its translation is CASSQGWTTRNEQFF.

This clonotype has only a few counts. The gene calls are TRBV7-9 and TRBJ2-5; TRBD1 agrees at 7 bases. This CDR3 is built from 15 residues. J was trimmed by 7 bases and V by 5 bases; bases with no gene match: 13. Looked up from germline, CDR1 is SEHNR and CDR2 is FQNEAQ (reference sequence). The chain's CDR3 is CASSRPQGQEVTQYF. The CDR3 nucleotides read TGTGCCAGCAGCCGACCCCAAGGACAGGAGGTGACCCAGTACTTC.

This clonotype has a single count. This chain uses TRBV12-3 or TRBV12-4 with TRBJ1-2, with no clear D. The ends were cut back, 6 bases at V and 5 bases at J, with 13 bases in the middle. The CDR3 totals 13 residues. The CDR3 is CASSNPRRYGYTF. CDR3 sequence (DNA): TGTGCCAGCAGCAACCCCCGCCGGTATGGCTACACCTTC.

The genes are TRBV11-2 and TRBJ2-3, with TRBD2 matching 11 bases. The CDR3 has 17 residues. The trim removed 6 bases at V and 5 bases at J, leaving 13 bases unmatched. Germline values: CDR1 SGHAT, CDR2 FQNNGV. In DNA form, the CDR3 reads TGTGCCAGCAGACCTAGCGGGGGGACCGGTTCCATAGATACGCAGTATTTT. This encodes CASRPSGGTGSIDTQYF.

The chain combines TRBV20-1 with TRBJ2-7; D call uncertain. The CDR3 loop spans 13 amino acids. Germline V gene data show CDR1 as DFQATT and CDR2 as SNEGSKA (reference sequence). Trimming took 3 bases from V and 1 from J, leaving 10 bases between them. CDR3 nucleotide sequence: TGCAGTGCTAGGTCCAGGTCGTCCTACGAGCAGTACTTC. Its translation: CSARSRSSYEQYF.

This chain uses TRBV5-1 with TRBJ2-2; 10 nucleotides align to TRBD2. The trim removed 3 bases at V and 5 bases at J, leaving 7 bases unmatched. The CDR3 extends over 16 amino acids. CDR1 and CDR2 from the germline V gene are SGHRS and YFSETQ. In DNA form, the CDR3 reads TGCGCCAGCAGCTCAATAGCGGGGGGTCGGACCGGGGAGCTGTTTTTT. This gives the protein CASSSIAGGRTGELFF.

V gene TRBV5-4 combines with J gene TRBJ1-6; tentatively, D is TRBD1 (5 bases). CDR3 length: 16 residues. Germline V gene lookup returns CDR1 SGHNT and CDR2 YYREEE (reference sequence). The V end lost 0 bases, the J end lost 7 bases, and 14 bases lay between the germline ends. CDR3 nucleotides: TGTGCCAGCAGCTTGGTCGTATCAGGGCCAAATTCACCCCTCCACTTT. It is translated as CASSLVVSGPNSPLHF.

This clonotype was counted only a few times. The V and J genes are TRBV4-3 and TRBJ2-3, with 9 bases matching TRBD2. The CDR3 length is 17 residues. After removal of 3 bases from V and 5 bases from J, the junction contained 12 bases not matched to a gene. Germline CDR1 LGHNA, CDR2 YSLEER. CDR3 residues: CASSHAWAGGPLDTQYF. The CDR3 DNA follows: TGCGCCAGCAGCCATGCATGGGCGGGGGGGCCCCTAGATACGCAGTATTTT.

There are a few counts of this clonotype. The V and J genes are TRBV6-5 and TRBJ1-4; a possible D gene is TRBD1 (6 bases). Trimming removed 4 bases at V and 5 bases at J, with 11 bases between. Germline assignment: CDR1 MNHEY and CDR2 SVGAGI. This CDR3 region has 14 residues. CDR3 sequence: CASSLGQLNEKLFF. DNA for the CDR3: TGTGCCAGCAGTTTGGGACAACTCAATGAAAAACTGTTTTTT.

This clonotype was observed a handful of times. This sequence joins TRBV4-3 and TRBJ1-2; D gene ambiguous. Trimming stripped 4 bases from V and 4 bases from J, with 16 bases between. CDR1 and CDR2 (germline): LGHNA, YSLEER. CDR3 size: 15 residues. The CDR3 reads CASSPGRGFLYGYTF. As DNA, the CDR3 is TGCGCCAGCAGCCCTGGGCGAGGGTTCCTCTATGGCTACACCTTC.

J is TRBJ2-4 and V is TRBV5-1, with D hard to call. V was cut by 2 bases and J by 8 bases, with 11 bases left in between. The CDR3 loop spans 13 amino acids. Looked up from germline, CDR1 is SGHRS and CDR2 is YFSETQ. The CDR3 region has the DNA TGCGCCAGCAGCTTTTGGGGTTCGGACATTCAGTACTTC. Translated: CASSFWGSDIQYF.

In its sample, this clonotype was seen a few times. This chain links TRBV4-1 with TRBJ1-2; no firm D call. CDR1 and CDR2 from the germline V gene are MGHRA and YSYEKL. The V gene lost 4 bases and the J gene lost 8 bases, with 17 bases spanning the gap. CDR3 length equals 14 residues. CDR3 residues: CASSPHLRLPGYTF. The CDR3 DNA is TGCGCCAGCAGCCCACACCTCCGACTCCCAGGCTACACCTTC.

The sample holds many counts of this clonotype. V and J are TRBV7-9 and TRBJ2-5, with D perhaps TRBD1 (5 bases). Trimming cost V 5 bases and J 7 bases, with 20 bases left between them. Germline V gene sequence: CDR1 SEHNR, CDR2 FQNEAQ (reference sequence). The CDR3 sequence is 15 residues long. Here the CDR3 reads CASSADDSFLGTQYF. CDR3 nucleotide sequence: TGTGCCAGCAGCGCCGATGACAGTTTTTTAGGGACCCAGTACTTC.

This clonotype was counted only a few times. CDR3 DNA sequence: TGCGCCAGCAGCTTTAAGGGGTCCACCGGGGAGCTGTTTTTT. This codes for CASSFKGSTGELFF. The V gene is TRBV5-1, the J gene TRBJ2-2; TRBD1 is a possible D gene (5 bases). The V gene's germline CDR1 is SGHRS and CDR2 YFSETQ. The CDR3 spans 14 residues. V was trimmed by 2 bases and J by 4 bases, leaving 9 bases between them. Looking up the rest from reference TRBV5-1 and TRBJ2-2 gives the full variable domain: KAGVTQTPRYLIKTRGQQVTLSCSPISGHRSVSWYQQTPGQGLQFLFEYFSETQRNKGNFPGRFSGRQFSNSRSEMNVSTLELGDSALYLCASSFKGSTGELFFGEGSRLTVL.

This chain connects TRBV9 to TRBJ2-2; D gene ambiguous. V was pared by 0 bases and J by 6 bases, with 6 bases between. Germline V gene lookup returns CDR1 SGDLS and CDR2 YYNGEE. The CDR3 runs to 13 residues. The CDR3 spells CASSVGAPGELFF. In nucleotides, the CDR3 is TGTGCCAGCAGCGTAGGAGCCCCCGGGGAGCTGTTTTTT.

The chain recombines TRBV7-3 with TRBJ2-3; the D gene is possibly TRBD2 (7 bases). The CDR3 runs to 13 residues. CDR1 is SGHTA, CDR2 FQGTGA, per germline. Trimming cost V 10 bases and J 4 bases, with 15 bases left between them. For the CDR3, the DNA is TGTGCCACCGCTCCGGGGGGCGCAGATACGCAGTATTTT. This sequence encodes CATAPGGADTQYF.

In this sample, this clonotype turned up once. The rearrangement uses TRBV7-6 and TRBJ2-2; D ambiguous. Germline-derived CDR1 and CDR2 are SGHVS and FNYEAQ. Trimming removed 8 bases from V and 2 bases from J, with 9 bases in between. This CDR3 region has 13 residues. CDR3: CASGGRNTGELFF. The CDR3 nucleotides read TGTGCCAGCGGCGGCAGAAACACCGGGGAGCTGTTTTTT.